This T cell receptor (beta chain) was profiled in a study of CD8 T cells in ankylosing spondylitis. General observations from the study: Some motif variants were previously reported in reactive arthritis synovial fluid and blood. Clones linked to disease, bearing a CD8+ phenotype, were relatively rare in peripheral blood. As reported, disease-linked clones showed significant enrichment in matched ankylosing spondylitis synovial fluid. A TCR beta motif of under 10 highly homologous variants appeared characteristic of ankylosing spondylitis blood.

Each TCR beta library was made by quantitative 5'-RACE that incorporated molecular barcodes. TCRdb reanalysed the 5' RACE reads using MiXCR and keeps one entry per CDR3 protein. The data show around 440,000 distinct CDR3 sequences, with over 15% seen just once and 1% held by the top ten. The CDR3 consists of 16 residues. CDR1 and CDR2 (germline): SGDLS, YYNGEE. J gave up 1 base and V 4 bases, and 5 bases lay outside the gene matches. On this clonotype: Antigen specificity is unknown.

The receptor's source is a male donor with ankylosing spondylitis. The specimen was blood, either unsorted or a sorted T cell fraction (not recorded which). V usage is TRBV9 and J usage is TRBJ2-5; 12 nucleotides agree with TRBD2. The CDR3: CASSPLAGGLQETQYF. The CDR3 region has the DNA TGTGCCAGCAGCCCTCTAGCGGGGGGGCTCCAAGAGACCCAGTACTTC.